This T cell receptor (beta chain) is from a study of blood T cell repertoires in COVID-19. Whole-study context: Italy, Spain and the United States were the sources of the convalescent and acute COVID-19 samples.

CDR3 length: 12 amino acids. Trimming shortened V by 5 bases and J by 4 bases, and 9 bases separated the two germline ends. Germline CDR1 SGHTA, CDR2 FQGNSA. Original processing notes: The assay estimated nucleated cells by amplifying reference gene primers. Data came from immunoSEQ multiplex PCR; TCRdb stores just in-frame clones and leaves some out. V, J and clone size were drawn from that table, and D and trimming were deduced from the DNA. The table lists a few hundred thousand clones, 86% of them singletons. V and J are TRBV7-2 and TRBJ2-7, with D possibly TRBD2 on 6 matching bases. The receptor comes from a man aged 18 to 29 with active or convalescent COVID-19. Sequenced input: peripheral blood. The CDR3 is CASSRRGYEQYF. CDR3 in DNA: TGTGCCAGCAGCCGGAGGGGTTACGAGCAGTACTTC.